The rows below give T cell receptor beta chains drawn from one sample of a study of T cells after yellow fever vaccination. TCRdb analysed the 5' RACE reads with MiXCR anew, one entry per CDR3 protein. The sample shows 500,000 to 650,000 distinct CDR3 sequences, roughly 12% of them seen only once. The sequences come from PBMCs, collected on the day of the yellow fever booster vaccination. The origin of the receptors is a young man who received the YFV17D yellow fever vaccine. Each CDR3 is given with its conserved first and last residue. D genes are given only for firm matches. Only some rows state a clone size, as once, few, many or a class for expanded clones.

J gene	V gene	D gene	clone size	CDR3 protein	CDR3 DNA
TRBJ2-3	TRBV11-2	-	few	CASSESRDTQYF	TGTGCCAGCAGCGAATCCAGGGATACGCAGTATTTT
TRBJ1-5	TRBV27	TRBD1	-	CASSLTRGQGVGQPQHF	TGTGCCAGCAGTTTAACCCGCGGGCAGGGGGTCGGACAGCCCCAGCATTTT
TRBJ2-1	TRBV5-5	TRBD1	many	CASSPAPRTGIDEQFF	TGTGCCAGCAGCCCCGCCCCCCGGACAGGGATCGATGAGCAGTTCTTC
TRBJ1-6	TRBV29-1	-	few	CSVDGSGVYSPLHF	TGCAGCGTTGATGGGTCAGGGGTCTATTCACCCCTCCACTTT
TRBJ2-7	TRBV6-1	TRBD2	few	CASRPRLADYEQYF	TGTGCCAGCAGACCGCGACTAGCGGACTACGAGCAGTACTTC
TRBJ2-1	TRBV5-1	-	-	CASSLFTQTDNEQFF	TGCGCCAGCAGCTTGTTTACACAGACAGACAATGAGCAGTTCTTC
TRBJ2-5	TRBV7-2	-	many	CASSLSGLQETQYF	TGCGCCAGCAGCTTGAGTGGATTACAAGAGACCCAGTACTTC
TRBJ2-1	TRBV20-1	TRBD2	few	CSAFPYSGSDEQFF	TGCAGTGCCTTCCCCTATAGCGGGAGCGATGAGCAGTTCTTC
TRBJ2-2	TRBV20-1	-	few	CSARGTVTGELFF	TGCAGTGCTAGAGGAACCGTGACGGGGGAGCTGTTTTTT
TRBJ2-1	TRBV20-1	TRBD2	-	CSARGRERGNEQFF	TGCAGTGCTAGGGGGCGGGAGAGAGGCAATGAGCAGTTCTTC
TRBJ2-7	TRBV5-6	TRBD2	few	CASSFLGTSGPKQYF	TGTGCCAGCAGCTTTCTCGGGACTAGCGGGCCAAAGCAGTACTTC
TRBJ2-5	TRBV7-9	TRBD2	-	CASSLRPMVAGEETQYF	TGTGCCAGCAGCTTACGTCCCATGGTAGCGGGAGAAGAGACCCAGTACTTC
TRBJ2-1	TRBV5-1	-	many	CASSIVGSNEQFF	TGCGCCAGCAGCATCGTAGGGTCCAATGAGCAGTTCTTC
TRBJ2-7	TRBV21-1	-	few	CASSKRVFYEQYF	TGTGCCAGCAGCAAACGGGTCTTCTACGAGCAGTACTTC
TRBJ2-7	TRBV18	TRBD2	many	CASSPKLAGYEQYF	TGTGCCAGCTCACCAAAACTAGCGGGATACGAGCAGTACTTC
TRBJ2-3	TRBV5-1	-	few	CASSLGAANTDTQYF	TGCGCCAGCAGCTTGGGGGCAGCGAACACAGATACGCAGTATTTT
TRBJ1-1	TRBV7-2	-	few	CASSLVSGSEAFF	TGTGCCAGCAGCTTAGTAAGTGGGTCTGAAGCTTTCTTT
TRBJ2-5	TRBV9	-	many	CASSVGQETQYF	TGTGCCAGCAGTGTGGGCCAAGAGACCCAGTACTTC
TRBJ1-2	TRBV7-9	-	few	CASSTYAGRGYGYTF	TGTGCCAGCAGCACCTACGCCGGGAGGGGATATGGCTACACCTTC
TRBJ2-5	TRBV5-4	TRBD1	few	CASSWDRGMETQYF	TGTGCCAGCAGCTGGGACAGGGGTATGGAGACCCAGTACTTC
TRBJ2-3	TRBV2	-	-	CASSEALTTDTQYF	TGTGCCAGCAGTGAAGCACTAACAACAGATACGCAGTATTTT
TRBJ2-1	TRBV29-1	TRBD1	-	CSVLPGQALNEQFF	TGCAGCGTTCTCCCGGGACAGGCCCTCAATGAGCAGTTCTTC
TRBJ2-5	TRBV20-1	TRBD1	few	CSARDREETQYF	TGCAGTGCAAGGGACAGGGAGGAGACCCAGTACTTC
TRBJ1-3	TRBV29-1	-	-	CSVGLSGNTIYF	TGCAGCGTTGGACTCTCTGGAAACACCATATATTTT
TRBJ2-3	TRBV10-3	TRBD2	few	CAINGREEGTDTQYF	TGTGCCATCAATGGGCGGGAGGAGGGCACAGATACGCAGTATTTT
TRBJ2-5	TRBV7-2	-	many	CASSLAGSDPGETQYF	TGTGCCAGCAGCTTAGCAGGAAGTGATCCCGGAGAGACCCAGTACTTC
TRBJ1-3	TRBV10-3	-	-	CATSLDPTDTIYF	TGTGCCACCAGTCTCGACCCCACGGACACCATATATTTT
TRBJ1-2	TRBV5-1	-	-	CASSLATTEDGYTF	TGCGCCAGCAGCTTGGCCACAACGGAGGATGGCTACACCTTC
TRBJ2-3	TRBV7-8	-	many	CASSRETSTDTQYF	TGTGCCAGCAGCCGGGAAACTAGCACAGATACGCAGTATTTT
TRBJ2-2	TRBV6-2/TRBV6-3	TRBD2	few	CASSYEGSGRSSGELFF	TGTGCCAGCAGTTACGAGGGTAGCGGGAGATCTTCCGGGGAGCTGTTTTTT
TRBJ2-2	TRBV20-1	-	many	CSARPLGNTGELFF	TGCAGTGCTAGACCCTTGGGGAACACCGGGGAGCTGTTTTTT
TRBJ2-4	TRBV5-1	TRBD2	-	CASSRPSTSGSWGKNIQYF	TGCGCCAGCAGCCGGCCATCGACTAGCGGGAGCTGGGGCAAAAACATTCAGTACTTC
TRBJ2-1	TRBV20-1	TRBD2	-	CSAREGRALDNEQFF	TGCAGTGCTAGAGAAGGGAGGGCCCTCGACAATGAGCAGTTCTTC
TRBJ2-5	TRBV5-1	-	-	CASSWDLGGTQYF	TGCGCCAGCAGTTGGGACCTTGGAGGGACCCAGTACTTC
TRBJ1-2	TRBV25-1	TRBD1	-	CASRQGALPGYTF	TGTGCCAGCAGACAGGGGGCTCTGCCTGGCTACACCTTC
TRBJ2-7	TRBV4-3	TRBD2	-	CASSQQGWGGGEQYF	TGCGCCAGCAGCCAACAAGGGTGGGGGGGAGGCGAGCAGTACTTC
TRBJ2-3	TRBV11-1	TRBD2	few	CASSLGREGPIRGDTQYF	TGTGCCAGCAGCTTAGGCCGGGAGGGCCCTATCAGGGGAGATACGCAGTATTTT
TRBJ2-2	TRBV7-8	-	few	CASSLATGPGSGELFF	TGTGCCAGCAGCTTAGCGACGGGACCCGGGTCCGGGGAGCTGTTTTTT
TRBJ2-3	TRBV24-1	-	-	CATSERADTQYF	TGTGCCACCAGTGAAAGGGCAGATACGCAGTATTTT
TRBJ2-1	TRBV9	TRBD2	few	CASSLEASGYNEQFF	TGTGCCAGCAGCTTAGAGGCTAGCGGGTACAATGAGCAGTTCTTC
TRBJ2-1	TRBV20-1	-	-	CSARVKGSSFDEQFF	TGCAGTGCTAGAGTAAAAGGGTCCTCGTTCGATGAGCAGTTCTTC
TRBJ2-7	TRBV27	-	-	CASSFSPQISYEQYF	TGTGCCAGCAGTTTTTCCCCCCAGATCTCCTACGAGCAGTACTTC
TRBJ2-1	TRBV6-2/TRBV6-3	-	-	CASSNMGPILYNEQFF	TGTGCCAGCAGTAATATGGGACCAATTCTTTACAATGAGCAGTTCTTC
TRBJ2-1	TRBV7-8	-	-	CASSPALFGEQFF	TGTGCCAGCAGCCCCGCCCTCTTTGGTGAGCAGTTCTTC
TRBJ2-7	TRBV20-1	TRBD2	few	CSASDGLAGGDYEQYF	TGCAGTGCTTCTGACGGACTAGCGGGAGGAGACTACGAGCAGTACTTC
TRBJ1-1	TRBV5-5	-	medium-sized	CASSLPGEAFF	TGTGCCAGCAGCTTGCCGGGTGAAGCTTTCTTT
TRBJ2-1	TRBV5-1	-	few	CASSLQLNSYNEQFF	TGCGCCAGCAGCTTGCAACTGAATTCCTACAATGAGCAGTTCTTC
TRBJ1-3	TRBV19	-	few	CASKTGSYSGNTIYF	TGTGCCAGTAAAACCGGGAGCTACTCTGGAAACACCATATATTTT
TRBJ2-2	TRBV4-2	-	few	CASSQAQGLAGELFF	TGTGCCAGCAGCCAAGCCCAGGGTCTCGCCGGGGAGCTGTTTTTT